The source of this TCR beta chain is a study of neurological immune-mediated disorders. The CDR3 loop spans 13 amino acids. Germline CDR1 MGHRA, CDR2 YSYEKL. Trimming stripped 1 base from V and 10 bases from J, with 11 bases between. This clonotype has a count of ten or more. TCRdb used MiXCR to reprocess the 5' RACE reads, holding one entry per CDR3 protein. The sample includes under 75,000 distinct CDR3 sequences, approximately 5.3% of them seen just once. The chain uses TRBV4-1 and TRBJ2-1, with D unclear. Sequencing was performed on PBMCs. The receptor was derived from a human donor with multiple sclerosis. The donor label of this sample is uncertain. As DNA, the CDR3 is TGCGCCAGCAGCCAAGTGGGTTGGGGAGAGCAGTTCTTC. It encodes CASSQVGWGEQFF.